This TCR beta chain originates from a study of beta chain features in type 1 diabetes. Study results and caveats: In every one of the four CD4+ subsets, TCRB CDR3s were moderately but significantly shorter in Type 1 diabetes patients. Type 1 diabetes patients had VDJ junctions that carried fewer insertions and more deletions.

The whole isolated RNA underwent reverse transcription, so sequencing captured expressed TCRB transcripts. Clones were sequenced by immunoSEQ multiplex PCR, and TCRdb holds only the in-frame ones, with some missing. Of around 160,000 clones listed, around 50% are singletons. Markers CD45RO/CCR7/CD25/CD127/CD95/CD27 served to sort CD4+ naive, central memory, regulatory and stem cell-like memory cells. Each population that was sorted was more than 95% pure. With regard to this clone: Its antigen remains unknown.

This TCR came from a young man in good health. The sample comprised Tregs from blood.

CDR3 residues: CASTPQGFGSETQYF. DNA of the CDR3: TGTGCCAGTACCCCACAGGGGTTCGGCTCAGAGACCCAGTACTTC. The gene calls are TRBV19 and TRBJ2-5; 7 bases agree with TRBD1. The junction had 12 bases not matched to a gene; V was cut back by 7 bases and J by 4 bases. This CDR3 is built from 15 residues. The germline CDR1 and CDR2 sequences are LNHDA and SQIVND (reference sequence).